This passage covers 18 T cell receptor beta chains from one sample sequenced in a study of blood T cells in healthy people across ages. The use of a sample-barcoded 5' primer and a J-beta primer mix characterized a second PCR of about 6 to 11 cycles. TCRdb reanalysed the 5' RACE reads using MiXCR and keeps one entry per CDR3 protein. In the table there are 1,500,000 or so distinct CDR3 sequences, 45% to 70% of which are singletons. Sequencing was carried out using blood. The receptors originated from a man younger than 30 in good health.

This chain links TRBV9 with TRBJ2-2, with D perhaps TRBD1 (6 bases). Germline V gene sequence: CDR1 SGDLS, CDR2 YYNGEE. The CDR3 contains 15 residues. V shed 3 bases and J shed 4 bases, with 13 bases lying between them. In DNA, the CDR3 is TGTGCCAGCAGCGCCATCAGGGGAAGCACCGGGGAGCTGTTTTTT. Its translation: CASSAIRGSTGELFF.

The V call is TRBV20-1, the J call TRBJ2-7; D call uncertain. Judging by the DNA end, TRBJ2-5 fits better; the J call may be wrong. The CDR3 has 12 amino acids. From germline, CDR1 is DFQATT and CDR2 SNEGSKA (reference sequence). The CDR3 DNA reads TGCAGTGCTAGCCAGTACCAAGAGACCCAGTACTTC. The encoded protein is CSASQYQETQYF.

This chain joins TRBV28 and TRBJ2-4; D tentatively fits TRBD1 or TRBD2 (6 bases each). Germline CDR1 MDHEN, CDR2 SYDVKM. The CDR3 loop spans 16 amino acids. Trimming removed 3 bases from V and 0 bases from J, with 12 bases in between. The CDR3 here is CASSFPGALAKNIQYF. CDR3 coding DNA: TGTGCCAGCAGTTTTCCGGGGGCTTTAGCCAAAAACATTCAGTACTTC. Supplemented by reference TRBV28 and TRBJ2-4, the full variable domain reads DVKVTQSSRYLVKRTGEKVFLECVQDMDHENMFWYRQDPGLGLRLIYFSYDVKMKEKGDIPEGYSVSREKKERFSLILESASTNQTSMYLCASSFPGALAKNIQYFGAGTRLSVL.

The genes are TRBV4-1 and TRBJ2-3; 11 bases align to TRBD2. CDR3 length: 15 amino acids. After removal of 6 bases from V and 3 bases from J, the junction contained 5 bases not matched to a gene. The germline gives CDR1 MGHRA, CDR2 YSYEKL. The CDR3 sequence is CASSPSSGRTDTQYF. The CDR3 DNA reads TGCGCCAGCAGTCCCTCTAGCGGGAGGACAGATACGCAGTATTTT.

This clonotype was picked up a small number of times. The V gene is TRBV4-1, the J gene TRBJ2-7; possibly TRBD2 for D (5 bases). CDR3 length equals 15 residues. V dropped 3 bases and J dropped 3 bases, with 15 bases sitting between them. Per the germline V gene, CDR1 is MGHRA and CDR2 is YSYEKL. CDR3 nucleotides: TGCGCCAGCAGCCAGCTTTCGGGATACTTCTACGAGCAGTACTTC. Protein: CASSQLSGYFYEQYF.

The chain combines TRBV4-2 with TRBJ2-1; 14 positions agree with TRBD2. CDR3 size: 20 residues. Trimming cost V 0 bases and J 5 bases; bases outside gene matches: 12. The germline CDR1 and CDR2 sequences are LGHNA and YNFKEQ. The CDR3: CASSQEGGRLAGGLDNEQFF. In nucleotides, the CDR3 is TGTGCCAGCAGCCAAGAGGGGGGGCGACTAGCGGGGGGGCTTGACAATGAGCAGTTCTTC.

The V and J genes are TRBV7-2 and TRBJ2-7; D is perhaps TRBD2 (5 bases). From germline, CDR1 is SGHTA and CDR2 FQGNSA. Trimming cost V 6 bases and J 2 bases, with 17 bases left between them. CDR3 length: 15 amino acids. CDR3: CASSKTGGSAYEQYF. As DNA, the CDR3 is TGTGCCAGCAGTAAAACGGGTGGTAGCGCCTACGAGCAGTACTTC.

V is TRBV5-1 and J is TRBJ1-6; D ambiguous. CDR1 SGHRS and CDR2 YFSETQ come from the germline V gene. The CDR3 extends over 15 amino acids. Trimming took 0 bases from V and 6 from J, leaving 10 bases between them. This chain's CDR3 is CASSLDGGFNSPLHF. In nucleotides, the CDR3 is TGCGCCAGCAGCTTGGATGGCGGATTTAATTCACCCCTCCACTTT.

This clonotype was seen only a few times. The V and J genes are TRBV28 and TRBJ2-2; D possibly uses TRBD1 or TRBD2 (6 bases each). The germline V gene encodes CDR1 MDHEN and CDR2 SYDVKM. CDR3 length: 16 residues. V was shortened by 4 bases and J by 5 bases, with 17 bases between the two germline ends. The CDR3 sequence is CASSSGGTLETGELFF. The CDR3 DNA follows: TGTGCCAGCAGTTCGGGCGGGACACTAGAGACCGGGGAGCTGTTTTTT.

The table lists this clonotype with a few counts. CDR3 region: CASSQERGRGDTQYF. DNA of the CDR3: TGCGCCAGCAGCCAAGAGCGGGGGAGAGGAGATACGCAGTATTTT. The chain recombines TRBV4-3 with TRBJ2-3; 7 bases align to TRBD2. This CDR3 spans 15 amino acids. The V segment lost 0 bases and the J segment 5 bases; nucleotides outside the gene matches: 5. Germline V gene lookup returns CDR1 LGHNA and CDR2 YSLEER.

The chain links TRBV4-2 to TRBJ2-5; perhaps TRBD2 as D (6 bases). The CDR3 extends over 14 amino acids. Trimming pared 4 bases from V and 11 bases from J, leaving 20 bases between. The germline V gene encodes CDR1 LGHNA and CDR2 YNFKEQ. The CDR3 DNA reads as TGTGCCAGCAGCCCCTCCCTCGGCGGGGATGGGCAGTACTTC. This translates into CASSPSLGGDGQYF.

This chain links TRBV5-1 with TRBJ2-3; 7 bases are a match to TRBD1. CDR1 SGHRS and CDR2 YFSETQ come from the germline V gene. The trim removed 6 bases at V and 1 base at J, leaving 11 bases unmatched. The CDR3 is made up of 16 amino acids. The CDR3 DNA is TGCGCCAGCACCTCCGGGACAGCCCTTCGCACAGATACGCAGTATTTT. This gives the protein CASTSGTALRTDTQYF.

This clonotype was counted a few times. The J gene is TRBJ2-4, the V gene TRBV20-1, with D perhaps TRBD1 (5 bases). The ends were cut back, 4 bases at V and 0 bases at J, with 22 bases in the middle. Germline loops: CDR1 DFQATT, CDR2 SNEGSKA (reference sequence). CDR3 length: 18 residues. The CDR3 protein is CSANEGVRVVLAKNIQYF. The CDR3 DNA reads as TGCAGTGCTAACGAAGGCGTCAGGGTCGTACTAGCCAAAAACATTCAGTACTTC.

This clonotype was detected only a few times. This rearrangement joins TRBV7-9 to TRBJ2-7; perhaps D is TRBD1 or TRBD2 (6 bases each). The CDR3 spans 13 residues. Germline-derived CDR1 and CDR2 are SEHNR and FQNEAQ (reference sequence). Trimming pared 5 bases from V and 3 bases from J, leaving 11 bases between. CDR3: CASSRGTNYEQYF. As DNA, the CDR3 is TGTGCCAGCAGCCGGGGGACAAACTACGAGCAGTACTTC.

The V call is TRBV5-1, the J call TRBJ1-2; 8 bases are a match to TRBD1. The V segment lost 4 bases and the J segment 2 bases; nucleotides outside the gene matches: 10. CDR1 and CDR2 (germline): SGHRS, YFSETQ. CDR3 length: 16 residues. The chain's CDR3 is CASSSPPGQENYGYTF. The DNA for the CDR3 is TGCGCCAGCAGCAGCCCGCCGGGACAGGAAAACTATGGCTACACCTTC.

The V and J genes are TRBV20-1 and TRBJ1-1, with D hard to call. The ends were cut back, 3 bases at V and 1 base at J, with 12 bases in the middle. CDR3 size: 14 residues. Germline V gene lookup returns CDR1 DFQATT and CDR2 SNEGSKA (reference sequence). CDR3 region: CSASSGLTNTEAFF. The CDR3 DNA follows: TGCAGTGCTAGCAGCGGACTCACGAACACTGAAGCTTTCTTT.

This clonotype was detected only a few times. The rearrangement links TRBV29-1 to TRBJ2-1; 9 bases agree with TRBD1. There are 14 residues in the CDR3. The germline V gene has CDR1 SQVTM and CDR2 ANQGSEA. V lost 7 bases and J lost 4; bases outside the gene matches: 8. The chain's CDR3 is CSASGTGMYNEQFF. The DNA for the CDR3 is TGCAGCGCCTCCGGGACAGGGATGTACAATGAGCAGTTCTTC.

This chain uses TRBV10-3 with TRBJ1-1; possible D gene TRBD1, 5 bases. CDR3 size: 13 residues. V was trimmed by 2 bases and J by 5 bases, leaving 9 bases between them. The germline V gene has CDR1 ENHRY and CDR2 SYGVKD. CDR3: CAISEGAGTEAFF. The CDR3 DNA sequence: TGTGCCATCAGTGAGGGGGCCGGGACTGAAGCTTTCTTT.